This TCR beta chain stems from a study of regulatory T cells in long-lasting Graves disease. The V gene's germline CDR1 is MNHNS and CDR2 SASEGT. CDR3 length: 14 amino acids. The germline V and J ends were trimmed by 7 bases and 5 bases, with 17 bases remaining between them. On this clonotype itself: Its antigen remains unidentified.

Time point specified: persistent/refractory GD, antithyroid drugs over 5 years with positive TRAb. Following extraction of RNA from PBMCs, that RNA was used to make the TCR library. Graves' disease diagnoses used American Thyroid Association guidelines. Assembly of TCR beta libraries relied on iRepertoire HTBI primers together with Arm-PCR of CDR3 regions. One entry per CDR3 protein, called by TCRdb with MiXCR from the multiplex PCR reads. The table lists some 420,000 distinct CDR3 sequences, about 20% of them singletons. Notes on the study in general: TRBV28 was favored in persistent disease, as were TRBJ1-2 and TRBJ2-5. Persistent patients had more shared public clonotypes (fewer than 3,000) than new patients (approximately 920).

This material consisted of peripheral blood mononuclear cells (PBMCs), taken when the disease was refractory, from a patient treated with antithyroid drugs. The clonotype originates from a female donor with Graves disease. The chain recombines TRBV6-1 with TRBJ1-2, with D tentatively TRBD1 (5 bases). DNA of the CDR3: TGTGCCAGCACCCGACTCGGGGCAGAGTATGGCTACACCTTC. Amino acids: CASTRLGAEYGYTF.